This T cell receptor beta chain was documented in a study of blood T cell repertoires in COVID-19. Looking at the study overall: The study drew acute and convalescent COVID-19 samples from the United States, Italy and Spain. Sample material is recorded as cDNA or gDNA derived from T cells, B-cell-depleted T cells, or PBMCs.

Per the original methods: Amplifying reference gene primers gave estimates of nucleated cell counts. This table comes from immunoSEQ multiplex PCR, and its TCRdb copy is limited to in-frame clones, with some not included. V and J calls and clone size are copied from that table; D and trimming were computed from the DNA. The sample includes under 250,000 clones, around four fifths of them seen just once. CDR1 is MNHEY and CDR2 is SMNVEV in the germline V gene (reference sequence). There are 13 residues in the CDR3. J was trimmed by 7 bases and V by 2 bases; bases with no gene match: 4. The TCR comes from a man in his forties with active or convalescent COVID-19. J is TRBJ2-7 and V is TRBV27; 8 bases fit TRBD1. The sequencing sample was made of peripheral blood. The CDR3, as DNA: TGTGCCAGCAGTTTACAGGGGGCAGGGGAGCAGTACTTC. Translating it yields CASSLQGAGEQYF.